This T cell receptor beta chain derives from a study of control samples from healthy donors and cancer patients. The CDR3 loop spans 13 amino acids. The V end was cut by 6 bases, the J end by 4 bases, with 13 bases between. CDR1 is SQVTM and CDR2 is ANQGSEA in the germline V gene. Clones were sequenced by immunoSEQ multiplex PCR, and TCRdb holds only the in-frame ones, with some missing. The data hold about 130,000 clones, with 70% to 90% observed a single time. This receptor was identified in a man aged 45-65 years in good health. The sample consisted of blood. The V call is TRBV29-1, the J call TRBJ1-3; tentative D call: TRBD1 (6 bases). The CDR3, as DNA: TGCAGCGTACAAACAGGGTACGGAAACACCATATATTTT. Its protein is CSVQTGYGNTIYF. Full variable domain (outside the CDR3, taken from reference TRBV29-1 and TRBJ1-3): SAVISQKPSRDICQRGTSLTIQCQVDSQVTMMFWYRQQPGQSLTLIATANQGSEATYESGFVIDKFPISRPNLTFSTLTVSNMSPEDSSIYLCSVQTGYGNTIYFGEGSWLTVV.